This T cell receptor (beta chain) was obtained from a study of control samples from healthy donors and cancer patients. Assay: immunoSEQ multiplex PCR; the TCRdb copy retains only in-frame clones and omits some. The sample holds 70,000 to 90,000 clones, about 93% seen once. The length of the CDR3 is 13 residues. The germline CDR1 and CDR2 sequences are MGHRA and YSYEKL. Trimming took off 1 base at V and 4 bases at J, with 8 bases between the two ends. Sequenced sample: blood. The chain recombines TRBV4-1 with TRBJ2-7; D unresolved. This clonotype originated in a woman aged 40 to 55 in good health. CDR3 nucleotide sequence: TGCGCCAGCAGCCAAGGGCTGGGGTACGAGCAGTACTTC. This codes for CASSQGLGYEQYF.